The 19 T cell receptor beta chains below were found in one sample sequenced in a study of identical twins. TCRdb reanalysed the 5' RACE reads using MiXCR and keeps one entry per CDR3 protein. The table has more than 350,000 distinct CDR3 sequences, roughly 9% seen once. The source material was naive T cells sorted from blood. The receptor set was obtained from a woman aged 45 to 65 in good health.

The genes are TRBV6-5 and TRBJ1-2, with D maybe TRBD1 (6 bases). CDR1 and CDR2 from the germline V gene are MNHEY and SVGAGI. This CDR3 is built from 15 residues. V lost 0 bases, J lost 2 bases, and 10 bases lay in between. The CDR3 nucleotides read TGTGCCAGCAGTTACTCGGGGGGCCGAAACTATGGCTACACCTTC. It specifies CASSYSGGRNYGYTF.

As concerns this clonotype: This may be a read error, as it is one base from a much larger clone. The chain carries TRBV11-2 and TRBJ1-1; D uncertain. This CDR3 is built from 13 residues. Germline CDR1 reads SGHAT; CDR2 reads FQNNGV. This CDR3 is CASSPVMNTKAFF. The DNA for the CDR3 is TGTGCCAGCAGCCCTGTCATGAACACTAAAGCTTTCTTT.

This clonotype has only a few counts. The chain recombines TRBV4-1 with TRBJ2-1; 9 positions match TRBD1. Losses at the gene ends were 1 base for V and 6 bases for J; bases not matched to a gene: 10. Germline lookup yields CDR1 MGHRA and CDR2 YSYEKL. The CDR3 consists of 17 residues. The CDR3 DNA follows: TGCGCCAGCAGCCAAGTTCTGGACAGGGGAGGAGCCAATGAGCAGTTCTTC. As protein: CASSQVLDRGGANEQFF.

This clonotype was detected ten times or more. The chain joins TRBV7-9 to TRBJ2-1, with 7 bases identical to TRBD2. V lost 0 bases, J lost 9 bases, and 11 bases stayed unmatched. This CDR3 is built from 16 residues. Germline V gene sequence: CDR1 SEHNR, CDR2 FQNEAQ (reference sequence). The CDR3: CASSLAMLAASSEQFF. The DNA for the CDR3 is TGTGCCAGCAGCTTAGCGATGCTAGCGGCCAGTAGTGAGCAGTTCTTC.

This clonotype came up a few times. The chain carries TRBV7-9 and TRBJ2-7; TRBD1 might be the D (6 bases). The V gene lost 1 base and the J gene lost 3 bases, with 13 bases spanning the gap. The germline CDR1 and CDR2 sequences are SEHNR and FQNEAQ (reference sequence). This CDR3 has 15 amino acids. The CDR3 loop reads CASSLVGASSYEQYF. In DNA, the CDR3 is TGTGCCAGCAGCTTAGTGGGGGCCTCTAGCTACGAGCAGTACTTC.

There are many counts of this clonotype. The gene calls are TRBV5-1 and TRBJ2-2; D possibly corresponds to TRBD2 (5 bases). The CDR3 runs to 15 residues. Germline V CDR1 and CDR2: SGHRS, YFSETQ. Trimming cost V 4 bases and J 4 bases, with 14 bases left between them. In DNA form, the CDR3 reads TGCGCCAGCAGCCGAGCGGATCGGGTCACCGGGGAGCTGTTTTTT. Amino acid sequence: CASSRADRVTGELFF. The full variable domain, completed using reference TRBV5-1 and TRBJ2-2, is KAGVTQTPRYLIKTRGQQVTLSCSPISGHRSVSWYQQTPGQGLQFLFEYFSETQRNKGNFPGRFSGRQFSNSRSEMNVSTLELGDSALYLCASSRADRVTGELFFGEGSRLTVL.

This clonotype was seen a few times. An end of the junction differs from the germline gene, which may be a read error. V and J are TRBV25-1 and TRBJ2-1, with TRBD2 identical over 7 bases. The CDR3 runs 15 residues. CDR1 and CDR2 from the germline V gene are MGHDK and SYGVNS. The CDR3 sequence is CASSEGRGSGSLLVF. DNA of the CDR3: TGTGCCAGCAGTGAAGGCCGAGGTAGCGGGTCCCTCCTGGTCTTC.

This clonotype occurred many times. This chain connects TRBV7-9 to TRBJ2-3; TRBD2 agrees at 10 bases. The CDR3 spans 14 residues. Germline CDR1 is SEHNR and CDR2 is FQNEAQ (reference sequence). With 10 bases clipped from V and 0 bases from J, the junction kept 4 bases outside the gene matches. CDR3 sequence (DNA): TGTGCCACTTCACTAGCGGGGAGCACAGATACGCAGTATTTT. It codes for CATSLAGSTDTQYF.

This clonotype was recorded a few times. This rearrangement joins TRBV5-6 to TRBJ2-7; TRBD2 aligns across 14 bases. J gave up 3 bases and V 5 bases, and 4 bases lay outside the gene matches. Looked up from germline, CDR1 is SGHDT and CDR2 is YYEEEE. CDR3 size: 15 residues. CDR3 nucleotide sequence: TGTGCCAGCAGGTACGGGACTAGCGGGAGCTACGAGCAGTACTTC. This encodes CASRYGTSGSYEQYF.

The CDR3 coding sequence is TGTGCCAGCACCTACGTCGGAGAGACCCAGTACTTC. Protein sequence: CASTYVGETQYF. This chain links TRBV7-9 with TRBJ2-5, with D unresolved. There are 12 residues in the CDR3. From germline, CDR1 is SEHNR and CDR2 FQNEAQ (reference sequence). V lost 7 bases and J lost 4, with 10 bases in between.

CDR3 sequence: CASSNLAGHQETQYF. CDR3 DNA sequence: TGTGCCAGCTCAAATCTAGCGGGCCACCAAGAGACCCAGTACTTC. V is TRBV6-5 and J is TRBJ2-5; 8 bases fit TRBD2. The trim removed 8 bases at V and 0 bases at J, leaving 8 bases unmatched. Germline values: CDR1 MNHEY, CDR2 SVGAGI. The CDR3 consists of 15 residues.

This clonotype was picked up a small number of times. V usage is TRBV9 and J usage is TRBJ1-5; TRBD1 might be the D (5 bases). Germline lookup yields CDR1 SGDLS and CDR2 YYNGEE. CDR3 length: 15 amino acids. The germline V and J ends were trimmed by 4 bases and 6 bases, with 17 bases remaining between them. The DNA of the CDR3 is TGTGCCAGCAGCACCTCAGGGCAGGGCGGTCAGCCCCAGCATTTT. Translating gives CASSTSGQGGQPQHF.

This clonotype was seen ten or more times. This chain connects TRBV16 to TRBJ1-2; 7 bases are a match to TRBD1. This CDR3 contains 14 residues. Germline V gene data show CDR1 as KGHSY and CDR2 as FQNENV. Trimming took 2 bases from V and 4 from J; bases not matched to a gene: 4. This CDR3 is CASSQAGGTYGYTF. The CDR3 nucleotides read TGTGCCAGCAGCCAAGCAGGGGGGACCTATGGCTACACCTTC.

CDR3 nucleotide sequence: TGTGCCACCAGTGAAACAGGGGTTGTCAATCAGCCCCAGCATTTT. This sequence encodes CATSETGVVNQPQHF. The chain joins TRBV24-1 to TRBJ1-5; 7 bases fit TRBD1. There are 15 residues in the CDR3. Germline assignment: CDR1 KGHDR and CDR2 SFDVKD. Trimming removed 4 bases from V and 3 bases from J; junction bases left unmatched: 5.

The chain has TRBV12-3 or TRBV12-4 and TRBJ2-3, with a possible D match to TRBD1 (6 bases). V lost 6 bases and J lost 0, with 16 bases in between. The CDR3 runs to 16 residues. The CDR3: CASSSRDTSSTDTQYF. As DNA, the CDR3 is TGTGCCAGCAGCTCCCGGGACACATCGAGCACAGATACGCAGTATTTT.

The chain is built from TRBV5-6 and TRBJ2-3; D is ambiguous. The CDR3 is made up of 16 amino acids. CDR1 SGHDT and CDR2 YYEEEE come from the germline V gene. V was pared by 0 bases and J by 3 bases, with 14 bases between. CDR3 sequence reads: CASSLDGYTKTDTQYF. CDR3 coding DNA: TGTGCCAGCAGCTTGGATGGCTATACTAAAACAGATACGCAGTATTTT.

V gene TRBV30 combines with J gene TRBJ2-1, with 13 bases that match TRBD2. Germline V gene data show CDR1 as GTSNPN and CDR2 as SVGIG (reference sequence). CDR3 length equals 18 residues. With 0 bases clipped from V and 5 bases from J, the junction kept 10 bases outside the gene matches. DNA for the CDR3: TGTGCCTGGAGTGTACTTTCGGGACTAGCGGGGAAAGACAATGAGCAGTTCTTC. It translates to CAWSVLSGLAGKDNEQFF.

The chain combines TRBV7-9 with TRBJ2-1; tentatively, D is TRBD1 or TRBD2 (5 bases each). The germline CDR1 and CDR2 sequences are SEHNR and FQNEAQ (reference sequence). The V gene lost 4 bases and the J gene lost 14 bases, with 15 bases spanning the gap. There are 12 residues in the CDR3. The CDR3 nucleotides read TGTGCCAGCAGCTCCCCGGGGCAGGACGAGTTCTTC. Translation: CASSSPGQDEFF.

This clonotype was counted a few times. The V gene is TRBV15, the J gene TRBJ2-7; D unresolved. This CDR3 has 11 residues. Germline-derived CDR1 and CDR2 are LNHNV and YYDKDF (reference sequence). Trimming stripped 8 bases from V and 6 bases from J, with 11 bases between. For the CDR3, the DNA is TGTGCCACCTGGGCCGGTCGCGAGCAGTACTTC. Amino acids: CATWAGREQYF.